Sequencing of this TCR beta chain was carried out in a study of shared clonotypes between healthy human individuals. Remarks on this clone: Its target is unknown. This specimen includes other DNA sequences encoding the same CDR3.

This CDR3 has 16 residues. CDR1 LNHNV and CDR2 YYDKDF come from the germline V gene (reference sequence). Trimming removed 1 base from V and 2 bases from J; junction bases left unmatched: 1. Study findings and constraints: What limited the represented genetic and exposure-history diversity was the small number of donors. Sequencing depth was predicted to influence how clonotypes are shared among donors.

The team ran DNA from unsorted PBMCs on ten immunoSEQ deep assay plates for sequencing. Study processing details: Filtering of immunoSEQ junctional sequences could not match full-length read filtering. The method was immunoSEQ multiplex PCR; TCRdb's version includes in-frame clones alone and lacks a portion of them. V, J and clone size are taken as reported in that table, and D and trimming were inferred from the DNA itself. The sample holds about 510,000 clones, 75% to 85% seen once. Sample: PBMCs. The receptor was derived from a woman between 40 and 50 years old in good health. Some clones in this sample may be carry-over from other donors' samples. V and J are TRBV15 and TRBJ2-1; 11 nucleotides agree with TRBD2. CDR3 region: CATSRGLAGPYNEQFF. The CDR3 DNA reads TGTGCCACCAGCAGAGGACTAGCGGGACCCTACAATGAGCAGTTCTTC.